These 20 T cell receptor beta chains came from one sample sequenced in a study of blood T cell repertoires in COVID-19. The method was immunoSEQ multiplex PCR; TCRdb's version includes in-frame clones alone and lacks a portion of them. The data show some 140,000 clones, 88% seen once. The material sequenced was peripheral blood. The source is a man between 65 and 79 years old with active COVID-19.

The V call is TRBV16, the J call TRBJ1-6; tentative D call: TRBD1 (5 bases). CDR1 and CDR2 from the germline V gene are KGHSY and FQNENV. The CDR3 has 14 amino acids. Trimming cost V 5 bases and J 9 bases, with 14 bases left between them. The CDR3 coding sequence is TGTGCCAGCAGCAGCCGACACGGGGGTTCACCCCTCCACTTT. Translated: CASSSRHGGSPLHF. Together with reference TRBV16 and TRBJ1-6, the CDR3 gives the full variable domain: GEEVAQTPKHLVRGEGQKAKLYCAPIKGHSYVFWYQQVLKNEFKFLISFQNENVFDETGMPKERFSAKCLPNSPCSLEIQATKLEDSAVYFCASSSRHGGSPLHFGNGTRLTVT.

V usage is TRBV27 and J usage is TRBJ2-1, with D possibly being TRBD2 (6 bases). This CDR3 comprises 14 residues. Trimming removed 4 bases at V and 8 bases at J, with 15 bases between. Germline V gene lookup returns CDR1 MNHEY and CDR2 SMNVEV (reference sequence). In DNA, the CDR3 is TGTGCCAGCAGTTCACGAGACCGGAGGGATGAGCAGTTCTTC. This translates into CASSSRDRRDEQFF.

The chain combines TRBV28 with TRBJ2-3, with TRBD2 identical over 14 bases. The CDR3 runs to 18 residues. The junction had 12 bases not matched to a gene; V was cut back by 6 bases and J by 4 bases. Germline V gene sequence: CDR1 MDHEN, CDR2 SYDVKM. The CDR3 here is CASRRPGLAGVAADTQYF. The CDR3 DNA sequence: TGTGCCAGCAGACGTCCGGGACTAGCGGGAGTGGCTGCAGATACGCAGTATTTT.

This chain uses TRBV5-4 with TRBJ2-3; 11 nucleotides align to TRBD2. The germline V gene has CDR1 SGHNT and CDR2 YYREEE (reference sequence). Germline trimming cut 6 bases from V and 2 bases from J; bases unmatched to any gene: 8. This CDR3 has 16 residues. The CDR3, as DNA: TGTGCCAGCACCCTTAAGACTAGCGGGAACACAGATACGCAGTATTTT. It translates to CASTLKTSGNTDTQYF.

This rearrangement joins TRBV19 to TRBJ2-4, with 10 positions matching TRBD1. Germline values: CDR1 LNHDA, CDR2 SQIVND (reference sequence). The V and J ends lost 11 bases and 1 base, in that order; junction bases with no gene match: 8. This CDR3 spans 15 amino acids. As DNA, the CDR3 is TGTGCCTCAGTAGCGGGACAGGGGGCCAAAAACATTCAGTACTTC. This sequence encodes CASVAGQGAKNIQYF.

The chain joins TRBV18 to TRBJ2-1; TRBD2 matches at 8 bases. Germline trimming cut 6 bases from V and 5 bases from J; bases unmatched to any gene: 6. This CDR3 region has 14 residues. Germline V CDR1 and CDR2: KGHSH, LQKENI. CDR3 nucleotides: TGTGCCAGCTCCCGGGGTAGCGGGGACAATGAGCAGTTCTTC. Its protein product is CASSRGSGDNEQFF.

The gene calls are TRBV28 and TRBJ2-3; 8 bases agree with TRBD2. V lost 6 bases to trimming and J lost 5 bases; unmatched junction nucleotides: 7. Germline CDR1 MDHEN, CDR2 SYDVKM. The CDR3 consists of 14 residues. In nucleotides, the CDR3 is TGTGCCAGCAGCTGGAGCGGGAGCGAAGATACGCAGTATTTT. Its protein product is CASSWSGSEDTQYF.

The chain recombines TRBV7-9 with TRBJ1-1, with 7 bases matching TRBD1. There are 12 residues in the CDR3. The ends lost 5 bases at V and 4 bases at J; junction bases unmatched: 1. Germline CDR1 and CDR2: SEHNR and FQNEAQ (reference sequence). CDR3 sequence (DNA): TGTGCCAGCAGCCAGGGGGGCACTGAAGCTTTCTTT. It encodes CASSQGGTEAFF.

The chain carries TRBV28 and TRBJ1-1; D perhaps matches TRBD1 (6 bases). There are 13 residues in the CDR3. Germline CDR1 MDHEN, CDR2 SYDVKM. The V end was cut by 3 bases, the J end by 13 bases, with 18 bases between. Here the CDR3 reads CASSFQGGEELFF. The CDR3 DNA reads TGTGCCAGCAGTTTCCAAGGGGGAGAAGAGCTTTTCTTT.

CDR3 sequence: CAWTGSGANVLTF. The DNA of the CDR3 is TGTGCCTGGACCGGTTCTGGGGCCAACGTCCTGACTTTC. The chain employs TRBV30 and TRBJ2-6; D is uncertain. Germline-derived CDR1 and CDR2 are GTSNPN and SVGIG (reference sequence). CDR3 size: 13 residues. The germline V and J ends were trimmed by 4 bases and 1 base, with 5 bases remaining between them.

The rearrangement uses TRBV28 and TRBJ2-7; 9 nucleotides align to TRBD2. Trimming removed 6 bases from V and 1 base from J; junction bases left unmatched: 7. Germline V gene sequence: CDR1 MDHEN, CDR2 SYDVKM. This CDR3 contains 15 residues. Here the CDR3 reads CASSVATSGSYEQYF. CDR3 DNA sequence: TGTGCCAGCAGCGTGGCGACTAGCGGATCCTACGAGCAGTACTTC.

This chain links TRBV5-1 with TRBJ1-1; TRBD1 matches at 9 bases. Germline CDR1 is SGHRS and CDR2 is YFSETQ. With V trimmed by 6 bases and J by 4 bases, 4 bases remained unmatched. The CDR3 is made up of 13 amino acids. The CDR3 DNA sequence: TGCGCCAGCACTACAGGGGGCGGCACTGAAGCTTTCTTT. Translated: CASTTGGGTEAFF.

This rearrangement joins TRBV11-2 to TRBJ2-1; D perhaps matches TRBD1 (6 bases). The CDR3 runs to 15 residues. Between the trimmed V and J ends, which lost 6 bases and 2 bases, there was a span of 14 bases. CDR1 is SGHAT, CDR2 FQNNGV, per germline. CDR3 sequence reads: CASSYDRITYNEQFF. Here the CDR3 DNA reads TGTGCCAGCAGTTATGACAGGATAACCTACAATGAGCAGTTCTTC.

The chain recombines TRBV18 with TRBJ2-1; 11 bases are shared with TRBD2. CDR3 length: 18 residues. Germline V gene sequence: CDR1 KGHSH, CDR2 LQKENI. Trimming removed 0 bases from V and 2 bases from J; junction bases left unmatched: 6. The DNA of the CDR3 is TGTGCCAGCTCACCACCCGGGGTAGCGGGAGGGCCCTACAATGAGCAGTTCTTC. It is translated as CASSPPGVAGGPYNEQFF.

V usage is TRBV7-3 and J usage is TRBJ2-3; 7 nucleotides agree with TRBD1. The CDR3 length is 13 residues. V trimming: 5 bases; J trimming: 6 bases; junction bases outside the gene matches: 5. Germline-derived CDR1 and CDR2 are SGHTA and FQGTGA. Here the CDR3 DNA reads TGTGCCAGCAGCGTCGACAGGGCGGATACGCAGTATTTT. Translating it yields CASSVDRADTQYF.

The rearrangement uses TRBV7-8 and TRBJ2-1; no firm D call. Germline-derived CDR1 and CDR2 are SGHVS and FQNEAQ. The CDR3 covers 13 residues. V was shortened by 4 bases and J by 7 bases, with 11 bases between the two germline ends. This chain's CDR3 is CASSSRVGNEQFF. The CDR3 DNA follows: TGTGCCAGCAGCTCCCGCGTCGGGAATGAGCAGTTCTTC.

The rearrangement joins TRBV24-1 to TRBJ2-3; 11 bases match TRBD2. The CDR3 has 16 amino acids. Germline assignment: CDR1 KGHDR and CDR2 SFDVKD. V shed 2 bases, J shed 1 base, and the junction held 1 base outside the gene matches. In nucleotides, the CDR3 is TGTGCCACCAGTGATTCGGGACTAGCGGGCACAGATACGCAGTATTTT. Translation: CATSDSGLAGTDTQYF.

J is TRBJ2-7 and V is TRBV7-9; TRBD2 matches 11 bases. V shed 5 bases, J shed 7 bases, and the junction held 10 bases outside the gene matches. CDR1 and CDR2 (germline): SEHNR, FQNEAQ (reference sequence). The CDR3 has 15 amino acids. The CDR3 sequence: CASSATGLAGREQYF. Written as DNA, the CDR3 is TGTGCCAGCAGCGCCACCGGACTAGCGGGTAGGGAGCAGTACTTC.

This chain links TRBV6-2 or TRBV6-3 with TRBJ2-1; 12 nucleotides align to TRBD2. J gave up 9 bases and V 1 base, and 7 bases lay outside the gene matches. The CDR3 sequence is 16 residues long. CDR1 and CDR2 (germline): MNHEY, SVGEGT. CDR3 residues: CASSYFGASGRGEQFF. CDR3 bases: TGTGCCAGCAGTTACTTTGGGGCTAGCGGGAGGGGTGAGCAGTTCTTC.

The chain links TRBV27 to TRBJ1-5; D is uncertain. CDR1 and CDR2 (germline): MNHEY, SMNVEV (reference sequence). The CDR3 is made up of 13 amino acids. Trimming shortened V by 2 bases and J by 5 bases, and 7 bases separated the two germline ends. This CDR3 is CASSLGRYQPQHF. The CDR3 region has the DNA TGTGCCAGCAGTTTAGGCAGGTATCAGCCCCAGCATTTT.